A single sample is the source of the 21 T cell receptor beta chains below, sequenced in a study of T cell responses to AZD1222 COVID-19 vaccine. Method: immunoSEQ multiplex PCR; TCRdb's copy keeps in-frame clones and lacks some. This sample yields 110,000 or so clones, of which 85% to 90% are seen a single time; 17% belongs to the top ten. The starting material was peripheral blood, obtained 28 days after the second AZD1222 dose. All receptors derive from an adult who received the AZD1222 COVID-19 vaccine.

The chain employs TRBV10-3 and TRBJ1-2; 8 nucleotides line up with TRBD1. The CDR3 totals 13 residues. CDR1 and CDR2 (germline): ENHRY, SYGVKD. With 7 bases clipped from V and 8 bases from J, the junction kept 9 bases outside the gene matches. CDR3 sequence: CAITQGAVSGYTF. CDR3 nucleotides: TGTGCCATCACCCAGGGGGCGGTGAGCGGCTACACCTTC.

The J gene is TRBJ1-1, the V gene TRBV15; 10 bases agree with TRBD1. CDR1 is LNHNV and CDR2 is YYDKDF in the germline V gene (reference sequence). This CDR3 is 13 amino acids long. With 6 bases clipped from V and 4 bases from J, the junction kept 2 bases outside the gene matches. The CDR3 loop is CATRRTGGTEAFF. CDR3 DNA sequence: TGTGCCACCAGAAGGACAGGGGGCACTGAAGCTTTCTTT. The full variable domain, in which reference TRBV15 and TRBJ1-1 provide the parts outside the CDR3, is DAMVIQNPRYQVTQFGKPVTLSCSQTLNHNVMYWYQQKSSQAPKLLFHYYDKDFNNEADTPDNFQSRRPNTSFCFLDIRSPGLGDTAMYLCATRRTGGTEAFFGQGTRLTVV.

The chain uses TRBV3-1 (or the pseudogene TRBV3-2) and TRBJ1-5; no clear D gene. CDR1 is LGHDT and CDR2 is YNNKEL in the germline V gene (reference sequence). The CDR3 spans 12 residues. V was clipped by 5 bases and J by 3 bases, with 5 bases between them. The CDR3 DNA is TGTGCCAGCAGCGCTGACAATCAGCCCCAGCATTTT. Translating gives CASSADNQPQHF.

The rearrangement uses TRBV3-1 (or the pseudogene TRBV3-2) and TRBJ2-1; D perhaps matches TRBD2 (5 bases). The CDR3 consists of 13 residues. CDR1 and CDR2 from the germline V gene are LGHDT and YNNKEL (reference sequence). V lost 1 base and J lost 9, with 10 bases in between. The CDR3 DNA reads as TGTGCCAGCAGCCAAGTAGCGTACGCTGAGCAGTTCTTC. It encodes CASSQVAYAEQFF.

This clone was observed a handful of times. The rearrangement joins TRBV7-9 to TRBJ2-6; D call uncertain. V was trimmed by 1 base and J by 2 bases, leaving 12 bases between them. The germline V gene encodes CDR1 SEHNR and CDR2 FQNEAQ (reference sequence). This CDR3 comprises 17 residues. CDR3 sequence (DNA): TGTGCCAGCAGCTTAGTAACTGGAGCAGCTGGGGCCAACGTCCTGACTTTC. Its translation is CASSLVTGAAGANVLTF.

This clone has more than one count but fewer than ten. The chain recombines TRBV19 with TRBJ1-1; D uncertain. CDR1 and CDR2 (germline): LNHDA, SQIVND (reference sequence). The CDR3 sequence is 13 residues long. Trimming left V 3 bases short and J 2 bases short, with 7 bases between. CDR3: CASSISRNTEAFF. The DNA for the CDR3 is TGTGCCAGTAGTATCTCCAGAAACACTGAAGCTTTCTTT.

The CDR3 DNA reads as TGTGCCAGCAGCTTAAGGGGGACAGGGGACACTGAAGCTTTCTTT. This translates into CASSLRGTGDTEAFF. The V gene is TRBV7-9, the J gene TRBJ1-1, with 10 bases aligning to TRBD1. Germline-derived CDR1 and CDR2 are SEHNR and FQNEAQ (reference sequence). V trimming: 2 bases; J trimming: 3 bases; junction bases outside the gene matches: 3. The CDR3 sequence is 15 residues long.

The chain carries TRBV10-1 and TRBJ1-4; the D gene is possibly TRBD1 (6 bases). Germline V gene sequence: CDR1 WNHNN, CDR2 SYGVQD (reference sequence). V was cut by 6 bases and J by 7 bases, with 12 bases left in between. There are 13 residues in the CDR3. The DNA for the CDR3 is TGCGCCAGCAGGACAGGAGATCCTGAAAAACTGTTTTTT. Its protein product is CASRTGDPEKLFF.

The rearrangement links TRBV5-5 to TRBJ1-5; no definite D call. CDR3 length equals 14 residues. Germline V CDR1 and CDR2: SGHKS, YYEKEE (reference sequence). Trimming stripped 1 base from V and 3 bases from J, with 8 bases between. The CDR3 coding sequence is TGTGCCAGCAGCTTGTATGGAGTCAATCAGCCCCAGCATTTT. It translates to CASSLYGVNQPQHF.

The chain carries TRBV18 and TRBJ2-5, with D unclear. Trimming removed 3 bases from V and 2 bases from J, with 13 bases in between. Germline V lookup: CDR1 KGHSH, CDR2 LQKENI. This CDR3 comprises 15 residues. The CDR3 sequence: CASSPSATPQETQYF. The CDR3 bases are TGTGCCAGCTCACCGAGCGCTACCCCGCAAGAGACCCAGTACTTC.

In this sample, this clone turned up a few times. The rearrangement links TRBV9 to TRBJ1-5; the D is unclear. CDR3 length equals 15 residues. V dropped 0 bases and J dropped 2 bases, with 9 bases sitting between them. Germline CDR1 reads SGDLS; CDR2 reads YYNGEE. The CDR3 loop is CASSVDSGGNQPQHF. CDR3 bases: TGTGCCAGCAGCGTAGACAGCGGGGGCAATCAGCCCCAGCATTTT.

The CDR3 sequence: CASSLGSLQVTGELFF. CDR3 sequence (DNA): TGTGCCAGCAGCTTAGGATCACTACAGGTCACCGGGGAGCTGTTTTTT. The rearrangement uses TRBV11-2 and TRBJ2-2, with D possibly being TRBD1 (5 bases). This CDR3 region has 16 residues. The V gene lost 1 base and the J gene lost 4 bases, with 13 bases spanning the gap. CDR1 is SGHAT, CDR2 FQNNGV, per germline.

The gene calls are TRBV2 and TRBJ2-6; 7 bases are shared with TRBD2. CDR3 size: 15 residues. Trimming took 4 bases from V and 1 from J; bases not matched to a gene: 1. Germline V gene data show CDR1 as SNHLY and CDR2 as FYNNEI. The CDR3: CASSGGGSGANVLTF. In nucleotides, the CDR3 is TGTGCCAGCAGTGGCGGGGGATCTGGGGCCAACGTCCTGACTTTC.

V gene TRBV2 combines with J gene TRBJ1-2, with 10 bases aligning to TRBD1. Germline V CDR1 and CDR2: SNHLY, FYNNEI. CDR3 length: 15 residues. The V segment lost 2 bases and the J segment 5 bases; nucleotides outside the gene matches: 5. In nucleotides, the CDR3 is TGTGCCAGCAGTGAATGGGACAGGGGCGAATATGGCTACACCTTC. Encoded protein: CASSEWDRGEYGYTF.

This clone appeared a few times. The rearrangement uses TRBV7-9 and TRBJ1-1, with 8 bases identical to TRBD1. Trimming took 5 bases from V and 7 from J; bases not matched to a gene: 18. CDR1 SEHNR and CDR2 FQNEAQ come from the germline V gene (reference sequence). The CDR3 runs 17 residues. CDR3 sequence (DNA): TGTGCCAGCAGCCGGTCGACGTGGACAGGGACAACCATTGAAGCTTTCTTT. It encodes CASSRSTWTGTTIEAFF.

V usage is TRBV25-1 and J usage is TRBJ1-5; 10 positions agree with TRBD1. The ends lost 2 bases at V and 4 bases at J; junction bases unmatched: 2. This CDR3 region has 15 residues. CDR1 MGHDK and CDR2 SYGVNS come from the germline V gene. CDR3 amino acids: CASSEPGQGNQPQHF. The CDR3 DNA follows: TGTGCCAGCAGTGAACCGGGACAGGGGAATCAGCCCCAGCATTTT.

The chain employs TRBV7-2 and TRBJ1-1, with 8 bases aligning to TRBD1. The CDR3 has 13 residues. Germline CDR1 is SGHTA and CDR2 is FQGNSA. With 0 bases clipped from V and 8 bases from J, the junction kept 2 bases outside the gene matches. CDR3 in amino acids: CASSLARQGEAFF. The CDR3 bases are TGTGCCAGCAGCTTAGCCAGACAGGGGGAAGCTTTCTTT.

This rearrangement joins TRBV6-2 or TRBV6-3 to TRBJ2-1; 10 nucleotides align to TRBD1. The germline gives CDR1 MNHEY, CDR2 SVGEGT. V dropped 6 bases and J dropped 4; count of bases not matched to a gene: 3. CDR3 length: 14 amino acids. The CDR3, as DNA: TGTGCCAGCAGCGGACAGGGGGGGTACAATGAGCAGTTCTTC. It is translated as CASSGQGGYNEQFF.

The chain joins TRBV27 to TRBJ2-7; 11 bases match TRBD2. The CDR3 extends over 15 amino acids. Trimming at V came to 3 bases and at J to 0 bases, leaving 1 base not matched to a gene. CDR1 and CDR2 from the germline V gene are MNHEY and SMNVEV (reference sequence). The CDR3 is CASSLTSGDSYEQYF. The CDR3 bases are TGTGCCAGCAGTTTGACTAGCGGGGACTCCTACGAGCAGTACTTC.

This clone has more than one count but fewer than ten. The chain combines TRBV6-4 with TRBJ1-1; 9 bases match TRBD1. Per germline, CDR1 MRHNA and CDR2 SNTAGT. The CDR3 covers 14 residues. With 6 bases clipped from V and 4 bases from J, the junction kept 6 bases outside the gene matches. CDR3: CASRDTDRGTEAFF. Here the CDR3 DNA reads TGTGCCAGCAGAGATACGGACAGGGGCACTGAAGCTTTCTTT.

The rearrangement joins TRBV14 to TRBJ2-1; D perhaps matches TRBD2 (5 bases). V was cut by 1 base and J by 0 bases, with 13 bases left in between. Germline V gives CDR1 SGHDN, CDR2 FVKESK. This CDR3 region has 17 residues. CDR3: CASSQAKRRISYNEQFF. DNA of the CDR3: TGTGCCAGCAGCCAAGCCAAGCGGAGAATCTCCTACAATGAGCAGTTCTTC.